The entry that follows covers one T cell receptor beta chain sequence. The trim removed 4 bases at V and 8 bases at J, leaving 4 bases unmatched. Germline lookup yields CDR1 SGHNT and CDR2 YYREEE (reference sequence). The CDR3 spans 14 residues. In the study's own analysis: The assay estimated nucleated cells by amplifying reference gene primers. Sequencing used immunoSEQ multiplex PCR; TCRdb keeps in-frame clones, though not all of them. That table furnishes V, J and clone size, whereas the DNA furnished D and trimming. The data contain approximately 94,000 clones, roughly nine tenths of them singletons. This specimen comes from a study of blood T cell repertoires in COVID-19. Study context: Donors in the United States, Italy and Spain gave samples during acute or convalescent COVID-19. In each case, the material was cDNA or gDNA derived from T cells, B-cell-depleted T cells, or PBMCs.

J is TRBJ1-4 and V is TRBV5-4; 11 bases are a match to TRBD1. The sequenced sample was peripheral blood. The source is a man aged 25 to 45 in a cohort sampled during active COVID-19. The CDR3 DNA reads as TGTGCCAGCAGCCCGGGACAGGGGGACGAAAAACTGTTTTTT. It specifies CASSPGQGDEKLFF.